The clone carrying this T cell receptor (beta chain) came up a few times. Its antigen remains unidentified. CD8+ and CD4+ T cells were negatively isolated; TEMRA cells were FACS-enriched. This sample was included in a study of CD8 T cells in Susac syndrome. Study-wide findings and caveats: Clonal CD8+ expansion in Susac was highest in TEMRA cells and active patients. The number of Susac-specific public clones found was more than 15 in total CD8+ repertoires and four to six in CD8+ TEMRA repertoires.

The authors reverse transcribed roughly 0.5 to 1 ug RNA with random hexamers. MiXCR was run by TCRdb on the immunoSEQ multiplex PCR reads, yielding one entry per CDR3 protein. The data hold about 120,000 distinct CDR3 sequences, with around 95% observed a single time. Trimming took 1 base from V and 7 from J, leaving 11 bases between them. This CDR3 is built from 14 residues. Sequenced sample: CD8+ T cells from PBMCs. The clonotype comes from a human donor with Susac syndrome. This sequence joins TRBV12-3 or TRBV12-4 and TRBJ2-1; D may correspond to TRBD1 or TRBD2 (6 bases each). The CDR3 protein is CASSLGGGGNEQFF. The CDR3 region has the DNA TGTGCCAGCAGTTTAGGAGGAGGGGGGAATGAGCAGTTCTTC.